Reported below is one T cell receptor beta chain. The source of the sample is a study of blood T cell repertoires in COVID-19. For the study at large: Sample material is recorded as cDNA or gDNA derived from T cells, B-cell-depleted T cells, or PBMCs.

Libraries were prepared by immunoSEQ multiplex PCR; TCRdb keeps only in-frame clonotypes and omits some of them. The repertoire has more than 100,000 clones, 85% of them found once; the top ten carry 11%. This receptor was identified in an elderly man with acute or convalescent COVID-19. The specimen was peripheral blood.

CDR3 loop: CASSLQGLWDEKLFF. CDR3 nucleotide sequence: TGCGCCAGCAGCTTGCAGGGTCTTTGGGATGAAAAACTGTTTTTT. This chain links TRBV5-1 with TRBJ1-4, with TRBD1 as a possible D gene (5 bases). Per the germline V gene, CDR1 is SGHRS and CDR2 is YFSETQ. Between the trimmed V and J ends, which lost 1 base and 6 bases, there was a span of 13 bases. The CDR3 covers 15 residues.